The rows below give T cell receptor beta chains drawn from one sample of a study of blood T cell repertoires in COVID-19. Sequencing used immunoSEQ multiplex PCR; TCRdb keeps in-frame clones, though not all of them. The repertoire holds some 70,000 clones, with 75% to 90% as singletons. The sequencing input was peripheral blood. The receptors come from an elderly woman with active COVID-19. Both conserved end residues are part of each CDR3. The D gene is left open where the match is weak. Only some rows state a clone size, as once, few, many or a class for expanded clones.

clone_size d_call j_call cdr3_length v_call cdr3_aa cdr3_nt
NA NA TRBJ2-1 15 TRBV19 CASSNLQGRNNEQFF TGTGCCAGTAGTAACCTACAGGGACGGAATAATGAGCAGTTCTTC
NA TRBD1 TRBJ2-3 14 TRBV24-1 CATGGQGASDTQYF TGTGCCACCGGCGGACAGGGGGCTTCAGATACGCAGTATTTT
NA NA TRBJ2-1 18 TRBV27 CASSLGREWGVASNEQFF TGTGCCAGCAGTTTAGGCCGTGAGTGGGGGGTCGCATCGAATGAGCAGTTCTTC
NA TRBD1 TRBJ1-6 18 TRBV28 CASSFTGRGHLRNSPLHF TGTGCCAGCAGTTTCACGGGCAGGGGGCATCTAAGGAATTCACCCCTCCACTTT
NA NA TRBJ2-2 16 TRBV28 CASSPPSSGGTGELFF TGTGCCAGCTCCCCCCCGTCCAGCGGAGGCACCGGGGAGCTGTTTTTT
few NA TRBJ2-7 12 TRBV7-9 CASSPQDGRGYF TGTGCCAGCAGCCCGCAAGACGGTAGGGGGTACTTC
once NA TRBJ2-7 15 TRBV2 CASSERGGVGKEQYF TGTGCCAGCAGTGAGAGAGGGGGTGTAGGTAAGGAGCAGTACTTC
NA TRBD1 TRBJ2-7 14 TRBV6-7 CASSEPGQGDEQYF TGTGCCAGCAGTGAACCGGGACAGGGGGACGAGCAGTACTTC
NA NA TRBJ2-5 15 TRBV4-2 CASSQEARGSETQYF TGTGCCAGCAGCCAAGAGGCCAGGGGAAGTGAGACCCAGTACTTC
NA TRBD2 TRBJ2-1 15 TRBV5-1 CASSLIAGPYNEQFF TGCGCCAGCAGCTTGATAGCGGGTCCCTACAATGAGCAGTTCTTC
few NA TRBJ2-7 14 TRBV9 CASSPRAGFYEQYF TGTGCCAGCAGCCCCCGTGCGGGGTTCTACGAGCAGTACTTC
NA TRBD1 TRBJ2-7 12 TRBV28 CASSLSTGEQYF TGTGCCAGCAGTTTATCTACAGGGGAACAGTACTTC
NA TRBD2 TRBJ2-3 16 TRBV25-1 CASSARLAGGTDTQYF TGTGCCAGCAGTGCTAGGCTAGCGGGAGGTACAGATACGCAGTATTTT
NA NA TRBJ1-4 14 TRBV6-5 CASSRTPTNEKLFF TGTGCCAGCAGCCGGACACCAACTAATGAAAAACTGTTTTTT
NA TRBD1 TRBJ2-7 14 TRBV10-3 CAISDRDSSYEQYF TGTGCCATCAGTGACCGGGACAGCTCCTACGAGCAGTACTTC
NA NA TRBJ1-5 14 TRBV7-2 CASSPDLGRQPQHF TGTGCCAGCAGCCCTGATCTAGGGAGGCAGCCCCAGCATTTT
NA TRBD2 TRBJ2-3 18 TRBV19 CASSIMGLSGGLTDTQYF TGTGCCAGTAGTATTATGGGTCTCTCGGGAGGGCTCACAGATACGCAGTATTTT
NA TRBD1 TRBJ2-1 15 TRBV19 CASSLGQASYNEQFF TGTGCCAGTAGTCTTGGACAGGCTTCCTACAATGAGCAGTTCTTC
once TRBD1 TRBJ2-7 13 TRBV19 CASSISRDREQYF TGTGCCAGTAGCATCAGCCGGGACAGGGAGCAGTACTTC
NA TRBD2 TRBJ2-2 18 TRBV3-1/TRBV3-2 CASTTGDQREGDTGELFF TGTGCCAGCACCACGGGCGACCAGCGGGAGGGAGATACCGGGGAGCTGTTTTTT
NA TRBD1 TRBJ1-5 15 TRBV18 CASTLDRGRNQPQHF TGTGCCAGCACTCTTGACAGGGGGCGAAATCAGCCCCAGCATTTT
NA TRBD1 TRBJ1-2 16 TRBV7-2 CASSHYGTGGATGYTF TGTGCCAGCAGCCACTACGGGACAGGGGGCGCAACTGGCTACACCTTC
NA NA TRBJ2-1 15 TRBV15 CATSRAGNTYNEQFF TGTGCCACCAGCAGAGCCGGGAATACCTACAATGAGCAGTTCTTC
NA TRBD1 TRBJ2-2 14 TRBV7-9 CASSSQTGRGELFF TGTGCCAGCAGCTCTCAGACAGGGAGAGGGGAGCTGTTTTTT
NA NA TRBJ2-7 12 TRBV7-2 CASSLIRGEQYF TGTGCCAGCAGCCTCATCAGGGGAGAGCAGTACTTC
once TRBD2 TRBJ2-2 17 TRBV5-5 CASSFKYQGGFTGELFF TGTGCCAGCAGCTTTAAGTACCAGGGAGGGTTCACCGGGGAGCTGTTTTTT
NA TRBD2 TRBJ2-1 17 TRBV24-1 CATSDSGLAGMYNEQFF TGTGCCACCAGTGATTCGGGACTAGCGGGGATGTACAATGAGCAGTTCTTC
once NA TRBJ2-7 13 TRBV5-1 CASSLVGEYEQYF TGCGCCAGCAGCTTGGTGGGAGAATACGAGCAGTACTTC
NA NA TRBJ1-4 16 TRBV7-9 CASSPSGRGTNEKLFF TGTGCCAGCAGCCCCTCAGGGAGGGGGACAAATGAAAAACTGTTTTTT
once NA TRBJ1-3 14 TRBV28 CASSFGGSGNTIYF TGTGCCAGCAGTTTCGGGGGATCTGGAAACACCATATATTTT
NA TRBD1 TRBJ1-2 14 TRBV6-2/TRBV6-3 CASSPTGMFYGYTF TGTGCCAGCAGCCCGACAGGGATGTTCTATGGCTACACCTTC
once NA TRBJ1-1 13 TRBV3-1/TRBV3-2 CASSPRTVDEAFF TGTGCCAGCAGCCCTAGGACAGTTGATGAAGCTTTCTTT
NA NA TRBJ1-4 15 TRBV5-1 CASSLAVPANEKLFF TGCGCCAGCAGCTTGGCAGTCCCCGCTAATGAAAAACTGTTTTTT
NA TRBD1 TRBJ2-1 19 TRBV27 CASSLRTGKRGRVNNEQFF TGTGCCAGCAGTTTACGGACAGGGAAGCGTGGGAGAGTAAACAATGAGCAGTTCTTC
NA NA TRBJ1-6 14 TRBV5-1 CASSLEAGRSPLHF TGCGCCAGCAGCTTGGAGGCAGGGCGGTCACCCCTCCACTTT